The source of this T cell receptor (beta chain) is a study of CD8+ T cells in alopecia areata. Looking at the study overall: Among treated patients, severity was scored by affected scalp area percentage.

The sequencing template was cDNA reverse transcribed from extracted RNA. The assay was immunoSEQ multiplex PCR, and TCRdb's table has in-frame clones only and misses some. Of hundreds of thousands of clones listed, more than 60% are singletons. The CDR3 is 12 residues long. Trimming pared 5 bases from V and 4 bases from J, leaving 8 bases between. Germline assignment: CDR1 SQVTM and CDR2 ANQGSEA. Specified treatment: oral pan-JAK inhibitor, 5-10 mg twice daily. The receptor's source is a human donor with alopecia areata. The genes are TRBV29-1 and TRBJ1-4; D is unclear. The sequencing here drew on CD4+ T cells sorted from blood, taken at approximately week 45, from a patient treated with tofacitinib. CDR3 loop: CSVQASNEKLFF. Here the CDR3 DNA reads TGCAGCGTTCAAGCCAGTAATGAAAAACTGTTTTTT.